Following are 19 T cell receptor beta chains from one sample sequenced in a study of blood T cell repertoires in COVID-19. The method was immunoSEQ multiplex PCR; TCRdb's version includes in-frame clones alone and lacks a portion of them. Here the sample spans about 150,000 clones, roughly 72% being singletons. The sequenced material came from peripheral blood. These receptors all come from a woman aged 80 or over with acute or convalescent COVID-19.

The chain links TRBV27 to TRBJ1-2; D is possibly TRBD1 (6 bases). From germline, CDR1 is MNHEY and CDR2 SMNVEV (reference sequence). V lost 6 bases to trimming and J lost 4 bases, with 24 bases between them. The CDR3 has 17 residues. The CDR3 DNA is TGTGCCAGCAGACCGATTAGGACAGCTCAAAACGCCTATGGCTACACCTTC. Residues: CASRPIRTAQNAYGYTF.

This chain links TRBV6-1 with TRBJ1-1, with TRBD1 as a possible D gene (6 bases). V lost 2 bases and J 6 bases, leaving 19 bases between the germline ends. The germline CDR1 and CDR2 sequences are MNHNS and SASEGT. The CDR3 is 16 residues long. CDR3 sequence: CASSEPPTGIAAEAFF. DNA of the CDR3: TGTGCCAGCAGTGAACCGCCAACAGGGATCGCGGCTGAAGCTTTCTTT.

The CDR3 DNA reads as TGTGCCAGCAGCTCGGGTGAGACCCAGTACTTC. Translation: CASSSGETQYF. The chain has TRBV11-3 and TRBJ2-5, with D uncertain. The length of the CDR3 is 11 residues. V lost 4 bases, J lost 5 bases, and 5 bases lay in between. The germline gives CDR1 SGHNT, CDR2 YENEEA. The entire variable domain, with the rest obtained from reference TRBV11-3 and TRBJ2-5, is as follows: EAGVVQSPRYKIIEKKQPVAFWCNPISGHNTLYWYLQNLGQGPELLIRYENEEAVDDSQLPKDRFSAERLKGVDSTLKIQPAELGDSAVYLCASSSGETQYFGPGTRLLVL.

This chain uses TRBV7-2 with TRBJ1-2; D gene unclear. This CDR3 has 13 amino acids. In germline, CDR1 is SGHTA, CDR2 FQGNSA. V was pared by 3 bases and J by 2 bases, with 7 bases between. The DNA for the CDR3 is TGTGCCAGCAGCTTCGACTTAAACTATGGCTACACCTTC. This sequence encodes CASSFDLNYGYTF.

This chain connects TRBV18 to TRBJ1-1; no reliable D call. CDR1 is KGHSH and CDR2 is LQKENI in the germline V gene. The CDR3 is made up of 16 amino acids. V was trimmed by 3 bases and J by 0 bases, leaving 14 bases between them. The CDR3 reads CASSPRSQAMNTEAFF. CDR3 coding DNA: TGTGCCAGCTCACCTCGGTCGCAGGCCATGAACACTGAAGCTTTCTTT.

The chain recombines TRBV24-1 with TRBJ1-2; 10 nucleotides line up with TRBD1. The CDR3 loop spans 13 amino acids. Trimming cost V 6 bases and J 8 bases; bases outside gene matches: 5. CDR1 and CDR2 (germline): KGHDR, SFDVKD. CDR3 protein: CATSPGQGYGYTF. In DNA form, the CDR3 reads TGTGCCACCAGTCCGGGACAGGGGTACGGCTACACCTTC.

The V gene is TRBV6-5, the J gene TRBJ1-3; 9 bases line up with TRBD1. Germline CDR1 and CDR2: MNHEY and SVGAGI. The CDR3 extends over 16 amino acids. The V gene end was trimmed by 2 bases and the J gene end by 1 base; junction bases not matched to a gene: 3. The CDR3 loop is CASSYGQGISGNTIYF. In DNA, the CDR3 is TGTGCCAGCAGTTACGGACAGGGGATTTCTGGAAACACCATATATTTT.

The chain links TRBV5-4 to TRBJ2-7; 7 bases line up with TRBD2. V shed 4 bases and J 0 bases; nucleotides not matched to a gene: 7. The germline V gene has CDR1 SGHNT and CDR2 YYREEE (reference sequence). The CDR3 contains 15 residues. CDR3 residues: CASSRDYPSSYEQYF. CDR3 nucleotide sequence: TGTGCCAGCAGCCGGGACTACCCAAGCTCCTACGAGCAGTACTTC.

The chain links TRBV3-1 (or the pseudogene TRBV3-2) to TRBJ2-1; possible D gene TRBD2, 8 bases. V was pared by 2 bases and J by 7 bases, with 12 bases between. The germline V gene encodes CDR1 LGHDT and CDR2 YNNKEL (reference sequence). The CDR3 contains 14 residues. CDR3 sequence reads: CASSQLAGQNEQFF. The CDR3 DNA reads TGTGCCAGCAGCCAATTAGCGGGACAGAATGAGCAGTTCTTC.

The J gene is TRBJ1-5, the V gene TRBV19, with 12 bases matching TRBD1. Germline values: CDR1 LNHDA, CDR2 SQIVND (reference sequence). Unmatched junction bases numbered 4, after V lost 5 bases and J lost 5 bases. This CDR3 is 15 amino acids long. The CDR3 sequence: CASSGGQGADQPQHF. The CDR3 nucleotides read TGTGCCAGTAGTGGGGGACAGGGGGCAGATCAGCCCCAGCATTTT.

This clone was counted a few times. The chain recombines TRBV18 with TRBJ1-1; D unclear. Germline values: CDR1 KGHSH, CDR2 LQKENI. The CDR3 contains 18 residues. Trimming stripped 2 bases from V and 0 bases from J, with 19 bases between. The CDR3 region has the DNA TGTGCCAGCTCACCAGGTATGGGAGGGAGAGGAATGAACACTGAAGCTTTCTTT. It specifies CASSPGMGGRGMNTEAFF.

The chain joins TRBV7-9 to TRBJ1-2; D not resolved. Per germline, CDR1 SEHNR and CDR2 FQNEAQ (reference sequence). V was shortened by 2 bases and J by 6 bases, with 16 bases between the two germline ends. This CDR3 has 15 amino acids. The chain's CDR3 is CASSLSGDPSNGYTF. Here the CDR3 DNA reads TGTGCCAGCAGCTTAAGCGGCGATCCTAGTAATGGCTACACCTTC.

V usage is TRBV6-6 and J usage is TRBJ1-5, with 7 bases aligning to TRBD1. Per germline, CDR1 MNHNY and CDR2 SVGAGI (reference sequence). Unmatched junction bases numbered 9, after V lost 6 bases and J lost 1 base. This CDR3 is built from 16 residues. The CDR3 loop reads CASSWGQTLSNQPQHF. The CDR3 coding sequence is TGTGCCAGCAGCTGGGGACAGACACTAAGCAATCAGCCCCAGCATTTT.

The sample holds a few counts of this clone. This sequence joins TRBV2 and TRBJ1-4, with D possibly being TRBD1 (5 bases). CDR1 and CDR2 (germline): SNHLY, FYNNEI. The CDR3 loop spans 14 amino acids. The germline V and J ends were trimmed by 1 base and 7 bases, with 10 bases remaining between them. CDR3 DNA sequence: TGTGCCAGCAGTGAAGTGACCGGGGGTGAAAAACTGTTTTTT. It specifies CASSEVTGGEKLFF.

This rearrangement joins TRBV7-3 to TRBJ2-5, with D possibly being TRBD2 (7 bases). The CDR3 extends over 13 amino acids. Trimming pared 3 bases from V and 4 bases from J, leaving 9 bases between. Germline CDR1 and CDR2: SGHTA and FQGTGA. CDR3 sequence (DNA): TGTGCCAGCAGCTTCGCGGGGGCAGAGACCCAGTACTTC. Encoded protein: CASSFAGAETQYF.

The chain combines TRBV6-5 with TRBJ2-1, with 12 bases identical to TRBD2. The CDR3 runs 15 residues. Germline CDR1 is MNHEY and CDR2 is SVGAGI. Trimming at V came to 6 bases and at J to 3 bases, leaving 3 bases not matched to a gene. Here the CDR3 DNA reads TGTGCCAGCAGCTTACTAGCGGGGGGCTACAATGAGCAGTTCTTC. Translated, it gives CASSLLAGGYNEQFF.

V is TRBV24-1 and J is TRBJ2-3, with a tentative D call TRBD2 (6 bases). The CDR3 extends over 13 amino acids. Germline values: CDR1 KGHDR, CDR2 SFDVKD. With 4 bases removed from V and 11 bases from J, the gap between germline ends came to 15 bases. CDR3 sequence (DNA): TGTGCCACCAGTGAGGAATCCCGGGGGATGCAGTATTTT. This encodes CATSEESRGMQYF.

Only a few counts were recorded for this clone. The rearrangement links TRBV29-1 to TRBJ1-1; D unclear. The CDR3 totals 13 residues. Germline V gene data show CDR1 as SQVTM and CDR2 as ANQGSEA. V dropped 3 bases and J dropped 5 bases, with 13 bases sitting between them. In DNA, the CDR3 is TGCAGCGTTGATAGCCCTTACGGGACTGAAGCTTTCTTT. Encoded protein: CSVDSPYGTEAFF.

This clone was observed a few times. This CDR3 reads CATSDTKRNYGYTF. CDR3 nucleotides: TGTGCCACCAGTGATACGAAGCGAAACTATGGCTACACCTTC. J is TRBJ1-2 and V is TRBV24-1; D call uncertain. The CDR3 sequence is 14 residues long. Germline assignment: CDR1 KGHDR and CDR2 SFDVKD. The V end lost 3 bases, the J end lost 2 bases, and 9 bases lay between the germline ends.